Listed here is a single T cell receptor beta chain. Its target is not known. The V end was cut by 6 bases, the J end by 4 bases, with 19 bases between. The CDR3 is 16 residues long. CDR1 SNHLY and CDR2 FYNNEI come from the germline V gene. The record originates from a study of T cell responses to AZD1222 COVID-19 vaccine. Study conclusions and caveats: Baseline antibody screening turned up just six or seven seropositive AZD1222 recipients. Regions 160-218 and 743-854 dominated among vaccine-associated CD4 TCRs spanning spike.

Sequenced by immunoSEQ multiplex PCR; TCRdb stores in-frame clones only, minus some. The sample includes 150,000 to 200,000 clones, under 95% of them seen just once. Sequencing used peripheral blood, obtained 28 days after the second AZD1222 dose. The rearrangement uses TRBV2 and TRBJ2-1, with D perhaps matching TRBD1 (5 bases). This clonotype originated in an adult who received the AZD1222 COVID-19 vaccine. This chain's CDR3 is CASRQRTGLIYNEQFF. For the CDR3, the DNA is TGTGCCAGCAGACAACGTACAGGCCTGATTTACAATGAGCAGTTCTTC.